One T cell receptor beta chain is described in this entry. As yet, its antigen is unknown. This sample was taken from a study of graft-versus-host responses after intestinal transplantation. Overall study: Uniformly, recipients were administered anti-thymocyte globulin induction with subsequent tacrolimus and steroids for roughly three years.

This CDR3 region has 13 residues. The ends were cut back, 7 bases at V and 4 bases at J, with 16 bases in the middle. Germline V gives CDR1 GTSNPN, CDR2 SVGIG (reference sequence). TCRdb's table, derived via immunoSEQ multiplex PCR, lists solely in-frame clones and lacks some. In the table there are over 80,000 clones, about 82% of which are singletons. Study observations and caveats: Peak GvH clone levels in circulation were associated with early post-transplant HvG declines. Across patients carrying graft-donor T cell macrochimerism, allografts held high graft-versus-host to host-versus-graft clonal ratios.

The chain has TRBV30 and TRBJ1-1; unclear D gene. The clonotype comes from a human patient who received an intestinal transplant, so some T cells may come from the graft donor. The material was PBMCs, obtained 255 days after intestinal transplant. DNA for the CDR3: TGTGCCTTGGACCACCGAGCGCCCACTGAAGCTTTCTTT. Protein sequence: CALDHRAPTEAFF. The whole variable domain, filled in from reference TRBV30 and TRBJ1-1, reads SQTIHQWPATLVQPVGSPLSLECTVEGTSNPNLYWYRQAAGRGLQLLFYSVGIGQISSEVPQNLSASRPQDRQFILSSKKLLLSDSGFYLCALDHRAPTEAFFGQGTRLTVV.